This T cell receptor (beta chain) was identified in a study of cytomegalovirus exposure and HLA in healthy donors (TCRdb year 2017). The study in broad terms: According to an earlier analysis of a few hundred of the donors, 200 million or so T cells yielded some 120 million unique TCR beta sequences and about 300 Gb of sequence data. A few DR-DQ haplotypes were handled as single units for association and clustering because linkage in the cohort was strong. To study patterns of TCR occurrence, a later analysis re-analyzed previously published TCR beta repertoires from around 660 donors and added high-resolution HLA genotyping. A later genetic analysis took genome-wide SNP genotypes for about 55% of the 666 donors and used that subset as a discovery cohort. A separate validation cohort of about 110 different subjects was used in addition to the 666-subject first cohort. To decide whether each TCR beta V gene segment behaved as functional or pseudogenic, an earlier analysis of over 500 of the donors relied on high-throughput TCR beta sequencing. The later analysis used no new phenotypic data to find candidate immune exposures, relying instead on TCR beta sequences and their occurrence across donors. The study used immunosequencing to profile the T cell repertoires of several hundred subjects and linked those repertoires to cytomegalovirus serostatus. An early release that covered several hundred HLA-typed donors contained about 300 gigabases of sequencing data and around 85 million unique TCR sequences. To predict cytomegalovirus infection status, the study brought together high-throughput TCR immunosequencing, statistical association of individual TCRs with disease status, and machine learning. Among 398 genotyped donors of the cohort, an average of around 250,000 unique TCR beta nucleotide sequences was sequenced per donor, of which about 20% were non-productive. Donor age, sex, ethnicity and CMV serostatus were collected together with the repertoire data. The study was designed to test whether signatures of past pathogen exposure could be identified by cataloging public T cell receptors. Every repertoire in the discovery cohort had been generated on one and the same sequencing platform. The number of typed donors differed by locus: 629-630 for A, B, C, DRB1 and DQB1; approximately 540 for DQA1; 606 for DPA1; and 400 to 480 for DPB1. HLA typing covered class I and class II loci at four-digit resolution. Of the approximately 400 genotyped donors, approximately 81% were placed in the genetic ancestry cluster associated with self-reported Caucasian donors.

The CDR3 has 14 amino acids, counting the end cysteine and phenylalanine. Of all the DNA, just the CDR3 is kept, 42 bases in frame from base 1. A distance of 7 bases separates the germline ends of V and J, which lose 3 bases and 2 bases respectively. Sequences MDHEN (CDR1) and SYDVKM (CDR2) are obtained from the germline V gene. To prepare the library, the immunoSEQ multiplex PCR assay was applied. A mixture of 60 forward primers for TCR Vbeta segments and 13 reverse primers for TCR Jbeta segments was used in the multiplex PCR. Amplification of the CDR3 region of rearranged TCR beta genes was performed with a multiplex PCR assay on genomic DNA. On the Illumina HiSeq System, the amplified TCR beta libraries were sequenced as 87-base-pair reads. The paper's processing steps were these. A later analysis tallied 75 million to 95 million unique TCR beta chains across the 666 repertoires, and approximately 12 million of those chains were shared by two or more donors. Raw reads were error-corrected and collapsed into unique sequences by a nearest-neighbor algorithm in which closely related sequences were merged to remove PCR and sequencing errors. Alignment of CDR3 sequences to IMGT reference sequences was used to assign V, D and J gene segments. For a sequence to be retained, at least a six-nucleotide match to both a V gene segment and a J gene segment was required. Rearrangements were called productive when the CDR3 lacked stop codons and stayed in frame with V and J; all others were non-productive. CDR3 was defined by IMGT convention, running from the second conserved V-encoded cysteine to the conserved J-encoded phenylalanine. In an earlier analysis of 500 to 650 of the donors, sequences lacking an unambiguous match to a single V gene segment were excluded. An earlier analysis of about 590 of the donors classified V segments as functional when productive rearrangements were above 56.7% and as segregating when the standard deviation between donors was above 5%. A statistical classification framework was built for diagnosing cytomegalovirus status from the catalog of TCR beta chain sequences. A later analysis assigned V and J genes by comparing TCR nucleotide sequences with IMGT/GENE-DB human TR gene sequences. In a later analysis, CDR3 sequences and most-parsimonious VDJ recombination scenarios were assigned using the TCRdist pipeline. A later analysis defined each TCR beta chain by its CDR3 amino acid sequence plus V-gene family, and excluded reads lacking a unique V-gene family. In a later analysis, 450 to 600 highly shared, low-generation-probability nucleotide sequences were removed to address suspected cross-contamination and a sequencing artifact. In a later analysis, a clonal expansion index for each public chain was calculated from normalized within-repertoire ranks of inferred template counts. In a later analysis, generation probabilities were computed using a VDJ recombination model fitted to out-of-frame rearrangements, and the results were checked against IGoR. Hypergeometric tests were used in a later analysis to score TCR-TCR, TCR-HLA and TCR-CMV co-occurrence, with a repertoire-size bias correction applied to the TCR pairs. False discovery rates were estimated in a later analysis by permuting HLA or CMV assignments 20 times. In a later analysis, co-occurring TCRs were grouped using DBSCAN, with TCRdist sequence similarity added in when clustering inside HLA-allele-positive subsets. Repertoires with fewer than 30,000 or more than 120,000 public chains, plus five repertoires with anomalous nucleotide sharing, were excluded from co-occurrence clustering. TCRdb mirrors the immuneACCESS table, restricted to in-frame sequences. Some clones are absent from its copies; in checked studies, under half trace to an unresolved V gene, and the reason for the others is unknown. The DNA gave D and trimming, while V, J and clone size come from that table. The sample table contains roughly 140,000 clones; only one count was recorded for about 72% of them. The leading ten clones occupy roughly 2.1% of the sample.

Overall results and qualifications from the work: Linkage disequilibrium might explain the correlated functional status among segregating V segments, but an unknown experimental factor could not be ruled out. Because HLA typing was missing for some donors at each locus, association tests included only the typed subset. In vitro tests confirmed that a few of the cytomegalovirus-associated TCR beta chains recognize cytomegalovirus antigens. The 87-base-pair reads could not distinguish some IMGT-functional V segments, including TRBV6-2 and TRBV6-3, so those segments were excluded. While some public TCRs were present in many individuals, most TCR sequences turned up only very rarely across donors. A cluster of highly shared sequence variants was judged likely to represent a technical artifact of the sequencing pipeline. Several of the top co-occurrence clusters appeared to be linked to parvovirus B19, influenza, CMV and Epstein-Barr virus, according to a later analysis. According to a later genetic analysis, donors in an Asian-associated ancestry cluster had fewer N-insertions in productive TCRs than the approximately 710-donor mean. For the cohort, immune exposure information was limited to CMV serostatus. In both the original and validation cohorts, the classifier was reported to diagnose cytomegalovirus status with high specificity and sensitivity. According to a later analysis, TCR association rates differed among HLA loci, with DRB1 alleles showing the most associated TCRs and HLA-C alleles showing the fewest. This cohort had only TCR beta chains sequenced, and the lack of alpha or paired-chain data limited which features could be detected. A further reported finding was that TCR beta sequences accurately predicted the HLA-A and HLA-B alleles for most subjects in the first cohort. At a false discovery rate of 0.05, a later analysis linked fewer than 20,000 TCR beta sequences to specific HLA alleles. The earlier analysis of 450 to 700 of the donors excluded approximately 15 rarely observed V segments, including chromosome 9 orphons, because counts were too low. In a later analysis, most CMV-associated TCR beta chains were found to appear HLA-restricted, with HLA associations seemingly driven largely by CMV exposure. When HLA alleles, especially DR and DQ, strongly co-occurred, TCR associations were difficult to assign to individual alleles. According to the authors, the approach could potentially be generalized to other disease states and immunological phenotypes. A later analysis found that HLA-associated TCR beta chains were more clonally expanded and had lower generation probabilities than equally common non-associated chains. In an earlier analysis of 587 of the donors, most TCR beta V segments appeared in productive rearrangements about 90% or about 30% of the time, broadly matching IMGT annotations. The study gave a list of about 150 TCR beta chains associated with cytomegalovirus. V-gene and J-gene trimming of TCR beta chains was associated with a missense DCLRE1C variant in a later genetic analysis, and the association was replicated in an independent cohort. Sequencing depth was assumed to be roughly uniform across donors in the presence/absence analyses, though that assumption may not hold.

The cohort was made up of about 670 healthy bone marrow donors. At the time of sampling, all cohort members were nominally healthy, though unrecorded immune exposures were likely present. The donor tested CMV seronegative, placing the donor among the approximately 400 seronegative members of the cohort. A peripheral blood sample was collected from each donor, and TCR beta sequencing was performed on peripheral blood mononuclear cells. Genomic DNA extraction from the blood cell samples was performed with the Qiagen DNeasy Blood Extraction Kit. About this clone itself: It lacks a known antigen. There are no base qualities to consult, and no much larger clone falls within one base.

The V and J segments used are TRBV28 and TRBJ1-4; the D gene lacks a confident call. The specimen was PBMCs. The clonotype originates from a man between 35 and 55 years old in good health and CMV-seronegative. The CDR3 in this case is CASSFSGTNEKLFF. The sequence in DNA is TGTGCCAGCAGTTTCTCCGGGACTAATGAAAAACTGTTTTTT.